The 2 T cell receptor beta chains below come from one sample, sequenced in a study of T-cell memory formation after mild COVID-19. From the 5' RACE reads, TCRdb called clonotypes with MiXCR, one entry per CDR3 protein. The sample shows about 440,000 distinct CDR3 sequences, 20% of them seen only once. The sample consisted of PBMCs or a T cell subset sorted from them (not recorded which). Receptors originate from an adult woman who had mild COVID-19 (a few samples of this study predate the infection). Cell type and time point are not known.

Turning to this clonotype: A junction boundary mismatches the germline segment, possibly from a read error. This chain uses TRBV29-1 with TRBJ2-1; 8 bases align to TRBD2. The CDR3 sequence is 11 residues long. Germline V gene sequence: CDR1 SQVTM, CDR2 ANQGSEA. The CDR3 coding sequence is TGCAGCGTTGAAGATAGCAGCGGGAGCCACTTC. Translating it yields CSVEDSSGSHF.

Written as DNA, the CDR3 is TGTGCCAGCTCACCATCTGGGTATAGCAATCAGCCCCAGCATTTT. It specifies CASSPSGYSNQPQHF. This rearrangement joins TRBV18 to TRBJ1-5; D not certain. Germline V gene lookup returns CDR1 KGHSH and CDR2 LQKENI. Between the trimmed V and J ends, which lost 2 bases and 0 bases, there was a span of 8 bases. The length of the CDR3 is 15 residues. Full variable domain (rest looked up from reference TRBV18 and TRBJ1-5): NAGVMQNPRHLVRRRGQEARLRCSPMKGHSHVYWYRQLPEEGLKFMVYLQKENIIDESGMPKERFSAEFPKEGPSILRIQQVVRGDSAAYFCASSPSGYSNQPQHFGDGTRLSIL.